A single sample is the source of the 29 T cell receptor beta chains below, sequenced in a study of cytomegalovirus exposure and HLA in healthy donors (dated by TCRdb to about 2017). Libraries came from the immunoSEQ multiplex PCR assay. A mixture of 60 forward primers for TCR Vbeta segments and 13 reverse primers for TCR Jbeta segments was used in the multiplex PCR. TCRdb re-hosts the immuneACCESS table, in-frame sequences only. Its copies lack some clones; in the studies checked, an unresolved V gene accounts for under half of them, and the cause for the rest is not known. In this sample the table shows roughly 160,000 clones, around 69% of which occur a single time. The ten largest clones represent approximately 1.4% of the sample. The specimen was PBMCs. These receptors all come from a man in his fifties or sixties in good health and CMV-seronegative.

V usage is TRBV28 and J usage is TRBJ1-3; D not certain. Trimming took off 6 bases at V and 2 bases at J, with 14 bases between the two ends. CDR3 length: 15 residues. Germline loops: CDR1 MDHEN, CDR2 SYDVKM. CDR3 bases: TGTGCCAGCAGCGGGCGGGCGGGGACTGGAAACACCATATATTTT. Its translation: CASSGRAGTGNTIYF.

The chain combines TRBV28 with TRBJ1-5; TRBD1 is a possible D gene (5 bases). The CDR3 is 17 amino acids. The germline V gene has CDR1 MDHEN and CDR2 SYDVKM. V was trimmed by 3 bases and J by 1 base, leaving 16 bases between them. This CDR3 reads CASSLRRQLGSNQPQHF. The CDR3, as DNA: TGTGCCAGCAGTTTGCGAAGACAGCTGGGCAGCAATCAGCCCCAGCATTTT.

The genes are TRBV7-2 and TRBJ2-7, with TRBD2 identical over 8 bases. The CDR3 covers 15 residues. V shed 1 base, J shed 6 bases, and the junction held 8 bases outside the gene matches. Germline assignment: CDR1 SGHTA and CDR2 FQGNSA. The CDR3 coding sequence is TGTGCCAGCAGCTTAGGGGGACTAGTAGGGCTCGAGCAGTACTTC. Translation gives CASSLGGLVGLEQYF. Supplemented by reference TRBV7-2 and TRBJ2-7, the full variable domain reads GAGVSQSPSNKVTEKGKDVELRCDPISGHTALYWYRQSLGQGLEFLIYFQGNSAPDKSGLPSDRFSAERTGGSVSTLTIQRTQQEDSAVYLCASSLGGLVGLEQYFGPGTRLTVT.

CDR3 coding DNA: TGTGCCAGCAGTTCGGGACAGGGGATACCCTACGAGCAGTACTTC. This translates into CASSSGQGIPYEQYF. The chain joins TRBV27 to TRBJ2-7; 10 nucleotides agree with TRBD1. The CDR3 extends over 15 amino acids. The V and J ends lost 4 bases and 2 bases, in that order; junction bases with no gene match: 5. Germline V gene sequence: CDR1 MNHEY, CDR2 SMNVEV (reference sequence).

The chain links TRBV15 to TRBJ2-3, with no clear D. V was clipped by 0 bases and J by 0 bases, with 7 bases between them. Germline V gene sequence: CDR1 LNHNV, CDR2 YYDKDF (reference sequence). This CDR3 has 15 residues. The CDR3 region is CATSRDRVSTDTQYF. CDR3 sequence (DNA): TGTGCCACCAGCAGAGATCGGGTGAGCACAGATACGCAGTATTTT.

V is TRBV4-2 and J is TRBJ1-1, with D maybe TRBD1 (6 bases). V lost 2 bases and J 1 base, leaving 11 bases between the germline ends. The CDR3 is 15 amino acids. The V gene's germline CDR1 is LGHNA and CDR2 YNFKEQ. In DNA, the CDR3 is TGTGCCAGCAGCCAAAAACAGGGTTGGAACACTGAAGCTTTCTTT. Its protein is CASSQKQGWNTEAFF.

CDR3 region: CASSFEGPPTDTQYF. The CDR3 bases are TGCGCCAGCAGTTTTGAGGGTCCCCCCACAGATACGCAGTATTTT. This sequence joins TRBV5-1 and TRBJ2-3; D may be TRBD2 (5 bases). This CDR3 has 15 amino acids. Trimming pared 5 bases from V and 2 bases from J, leaving 15 bases between. Per germline, CDR1 SGHRS and CDR2 YFSETQ.

This clone was seen just once. J is TRBJ1-2 and V is TRBV21-1. TRBV21-1 is assigned pseudogene status. This CDR3 region has 14 residues. CDR3 in amino acids: CASSKGRHSYGYTF. CDR3 nucleotides: TGTGCCAGCAGCAAAGGGAGGCACAGCTATGGCTACACCTTC.

The V and J genes are TRBV7-9 and TRBJ2-1; 14 bases line up with TRBD2. There are 17 residues in the CDR3. J was trimmed by 6 bases and V by 3 bases; bases with no gene match: 7. Per the germline V gene, CDR1 is SEHNR and CDR2 is FQNEAQ (reference sequence). CDR3 loop: CASSFPGLAGDSNEQFF. CDR3 DNA sequence: TGTGCCAGCAGCTTCCCGGGACTAGCGGGAGACTCCAATGAGCAGTTCTTC.

The chain joins TRBV7-8 to TRBJ1-1; the D is unclear. Per germline, CDR1 SGHVS and CDR2 FQNEAQ. V lost 3 bases to trimming and J lost 3 bases, with 8 bases between them. This CDR3 contains 13 residues. Here the CDR3 reads CASSFAQDTEAFF. The CDR3 bases are TGTGCCAGCAGCTTTGCGCAGGACACTGAAGCTTTCTTT.

This clone was observed a few times. The CDR3 DNA sequence: TGTGCCAGCAGTAGGACAGGGTATCTCGGGGAGCTGTTTTTT. Encoded protein: CASSRTGYLGELFF. The V and J genes are TRBV2 and TRBJ2-2; 8 positions agree with TRBD1. Germline lookup yields CDR1 SNHLY and CDR2 FYNNEI. The CDR3 runs to 14 residues. Germline trimming cut 5 bases from V and 7 bases from J; bases unmatched to any gene: 6.

The chain combines TRBV9 with TRBJ2-2; 9 nucleotides agree with TRBD2. Losses at the gene ends were 4 bases for V and 8 bases for J; bases not matched to a gene: 9. Germline CDR1 reads SGDLS; CDR2 reads YYNGEE. CDR3 length equals 15 residues. CDR3 bases: TGTGCCAGCAGCCTGGGACTAGCTGGGGAGGGGGAGCTGTTTTTT. Its protein is CASSLGLAGEGELFF.

This clone occurred a few times. As DNA, the CDR3 is TGTGCCAGCAGCCCGACAGGGGGCGGCCCCTACGAGCAGTACTTC. Protein: CASSPTGGGPYEQYF. The rearrangement links TRBV6-5 to TRBJ2-7, with TRBD1 matching 10 bases. The CDR3 is 15 amino acids. The germline gives CDR1 MNHEY, CDR2 SVGAGI. J was trimmed by 2 bases and V by 6 bases; bases with no gene match: 7.

This clone was recorded once. The V and J genes are TRBV7-2 and TRBJ2-3; D perhaps matches TRBD2 (7 bases). V was clipped by 6 bases and J by 6 bases, with 19 bases between them. Germline values: CDR1 SGHTA, CDR2 FQGNSA. There are 15 residues in the CDR3. The DNA of the CDR3 is TGTGCCAGCAGTACCGTTGGGGGGGCGGCGGATACGCAGTATTTT. Protein: CASSTVGGAADTQYF.

The chain employs TRBV11-2 and TRBJ2-5; 16 nucleotides align to TRBD2. Germline V lookup: CDR1 SGHAT, CDR2 FQNNGV. The CDR3 covers 20 residues. The ends lost 0 bases at V and 4 bases at J; junction bases unmatched: 11. The CDR3: CASSLEGTSGGAGGRETQYF. In nucleotides, the CDR3 is TGTGCCAGCAGCTTAGAGGGGACTAGCGGGGGGGCCGGAGGGCGAGAGACCCAGTACTTC.

A note on this clone: Other DNA sequences of this sample code for an identical CDR3. The rearrangement uses TRBV28 and TRBJ1-6; no reliable D call. CDR1 and CDR2 from the germline V gene are MDHEN and SYDVKM. CDR3 length: 14 amino acids. V dropped 5 bases and J dropped 0 bases, with 5 bases sitting between them. CDR3 nucleotide sequence: TGTGCCAGCAGTCCCAGCTCCTATAATTCACCCCTCCACTTT. It encodes CASSPSSYNSPLHF.

The J gene is TRBJ1-5, the V gene TRBV19; TRBD1 agrees at 8 bases. Per germline, CDR1 LNHDA and CDR2 SQIVND (reference sequence). The CDR3 has 15 residues. V was clipped by 5 bases and J by 2 bases; unmatched bases: 5. The CDR3 DNA reads TGTGCCAGTAGTTTCGGGACAGGAGGCAATCAGCCCCAGCATTTT. Translated: CASSFGTGGNQPQHF.

This clone was counted between two and nine times. The V and J genes are TRBV2 and TRBJ1-5; 7 bases align to TRBD1. Trimming took 5 bases from V and 0 from J; bases not matched to a gene: 4. The CDR3 length is 15 residues. CDR1 is SNHLY, CDR2 FYNNEI, per germline. The CDR3 DNA reads as TGTGCCAGCAGTTGGGACAGCAATAGCAATCAGCCCCAGCATTTT. Translation: CASSWDSNSNQPQHF.

This rearrangement joins TRBV15 to TRBJ1-5, with D unresolved. This CDR3 spans 14 amino acids. Germline V gene data show CDR1 as LNHNV and CDR2 as YYDKDF (reference sequence). Trimming shortened V by 2 bases and J by 7 bases, and 12 bases separated the two germline ends. CDR3 nucleotide sequence: TGTGCCACCAGCAGACAGAGGGATTTGCAGCCCCAGCATTTT. Residues: CATSRQRDLQPQHF.

This clone has just one count. V is TRBV7-2 and J is TRBJ2-2; a possible D gene is TRBD2 (5 bases). The CDR3 sequence is 14 residues long. Germline CDR1 SGHTA, CDR2 FQGNSA. Trimming shortened V by 5 bases and J by 1 base, and 8 bases separated the two germline ends. DNA for the CDR3: TGTGCCAGCAGCCCAACTAGGAACACCGGGGAGCTGTTTTTT. The encoded protein is CASSPTRNTGELFF.

The chain has TRBV28 and TRBJ2-5; perhaps TRBD1 as D (5 bases). Germline assignment: CDR1 MDHEN and CDR2 SYDVKM. Trimming left V 2 bases short and J 3 bases short, with 10 bases between. The CDR3 length is 14 residues. The CDR3 coding sequence is TGTGCCAGCAGTTTAGGTGGGGCTGAAGAGACCCAGTACTTC. Protein: CASSLGGAEETQYF.

This sequence joins TRBV7-9 and TRBJ1-3; 7 bases map to TRBD1. Germline lookup yields CDR1 SEHNR and CDR2 FQNEAQ (reference sequence). The CDR3 is made up of 18 amino acids. V was clipped by 1 base and J by 0 bases; unmatched bases: 9. The CDR3 DNA follows: TGTGCCAGCAGCTTAGTATCAGGGGGAAGAGGCTCTGGAAACACCATATATTTT. It codes for CASSLVSGGRGSGNTIYF.

This rearrangement joins TRBV4-3 to TRBJ2-1; no firm D call. Trimming took off 1 base at V and 7 bases at J, with 5 bases between the two ends. This CDR3 is 12 amino acids long. Germline V gene data show CDR1 as LGHNA and CDR2 as YSLEER. As DNA, the CDR3 is TGCGCCAGCAGCCAAGTCCCGAATGAGCAGTTCTTC. This codes for CASSQVPNEQFF.

This sequence joins TRBV28 and TRBJ2-1; TRBD2 aligns across 12 bases. Germline-derived CDR1 and CDR2 are MDHEN and SYDVKM. The CDR3 sequence is 16 residues long. V lost 6 bases and J lost 3; bases outside the gene matches: 6. CDR3 region: CASSRLAGVYYNEQFF. The CDR3 DNA follows: TGTGCCAGCAGCCGACTAGCGGGAGTGTACTACAATGAGCAGTTCTTC.

This rearrangement joins TRBV7-9 to TRBJ2-6; 7 nucleotides match TRBD1. The CDR3 is 17 amino acids. The germline CDR1 and CDR2 sequences are SEHNR and FQNEAQ (reference sequence). Trimming took 5 bases from V and 2 from J; bases not matched to a gene: 9. This CDR3 is CASSAHNTGAGANVLTF. Here the CDR3 DNA reads TGTGCCAGCAGCGCCCATAATACAGGGGCTGGGGCCAACGTCCTGACTTTC.

Comment on this clone: Other DNA sequences of this sample code for an identical CDR3. The J gene is TRBJ2-1, the V gene TRBV5-1, with 11 bases matching TRBD2. V was clipped by 3 bases and J by 4 bases; unmatched bases: 3. CDR1 and CDR2 (germline): SGHRS, YFSETQ. This CDR3 region has 15 residues. The CDR3 loop reads CASSSGLAEYNEQFF. The CDR3 DNA sequence: TGCGCCAGCAGCTCGGGACTAGCGGAATACAATGAGCAGTTCTTC.

This chain uses TRBV28 with TRBJ1-1; the D gene is possibly TRBD1 (5 bases). The CDR3 runs to 15 residues. Between the trimmed V and J ends, which lost 7 bases and 2 bases, there was a span of 17 bases. Germline CDR1 reads MDHEN; CDR2 reads SYDVKM. The CDR3 here is CASTKSGGDNTEAFF. In DNA, the CDR3 is TGTGCCAGCACTAAGTCGGGGGGGGATAACACTGAAGCTTTCTTT.

The chain couples TRBV15 to TRBJ2-5; TRBD2 agrees at 11 bases. V lost 1 base to trimming and J lost 5 bases; unmatched junction nucleotides: 0. The V gene's germline CDR1 is LNHNV and CDR2 YYDKDF (reference sequence). CDR3 length equals 14 residues. The CDR3 DNA sequence: TGTGCCACCAGCAGAGTAGCGGGGGGGGAGACCCAGTACTTC. Encoded protein: CATSRVAGGETQYF.

The V call is TRBV25-1, the J call TRBJ2-1; 7 nucleotides agree with TRBD2. V dropped 2 bases and J dropped 6; count of bases not matched to a gene: 4. The CDR3 runs 14 residues. Germline V gene data show CDR1 as MGHDK and CDR2 as SYGVNS. CDR3 region: CASSEPGLTNEQFF. For the CDR3, the DNA is TGTGCCAGCAGTGAACCGGGACTAACCAATGAGCAGTTCTTC.